These 26 T cell receptor beta chains were all obtained from the same sample, sequenced in a study of esophageal squamous cell carcinoma under preoperative chemotherapy. As for time point: after preoperative PTX-NDP chemotherapy. TCRdb redid the calling of the PCR reads with MiXCR, one entry per CDR3 protein. Of approximately 19,000 distinct CDR3 sequences listed, around 46% are singletons. The biological material was taken from a patient given preoperative chemotherapy. The source of these receptors is a human donor with esophageal squamous cell carcinoma. The donor label of this sample is uncertain.

This clonotype was picked up a small number of times. This rearrangement joins TRBV5-4 to TRBJ2-3; TRBD1 might be the D (7 bases). The V gene lost 4 bases and the J gene lost 4 bases, with 13 bases spanning the gap. Germline CDR1 is SGHNT and CDR2 is YYREEE (reference sequence). The CDR3 extends over 14 amino acids. In DNA form, the CDR3 reads TGTGCCAGCAGCCACAGGGGAGGCTCAGATACGCAGTATTTT. Translating it yields CASSHRGGSDTQYF.

V gene TRBV11-1 combines with J gene TRBJ2-5, with a possible D match to TRBD1 (5 bases). This CDR3 spans 15 amino acids. With 2 bases removed from V and 2 bases from J, the gap between germline ends came to 12 bases. In germline, CDR1 is SGHAT, CDR2 FQDESV (reference sequence). This CDR3 is CASSLRGTEQETQYF. The CDR3 DNA is TGTGCCAGCAGCTTAAGGGGAACGGAACAAGAGACCCAGTACTTC.

The rearrangement uses TRBV12-3 or TRBV12-4 and TRBJ2-2; 7 bases match TRBD1. Gene TRBJ2-3 matches the end of the DNA better, so the J call may be wrong. The CDR3 has 15 residues. The CDR3, as DNA: TGTGCCAGCAGTCCGCAGGGCTTGGGCACAGGGGAGCAGTATTTT. This sequence encodes CASSPQGLGTGEQYF.

This clonotype was found many times. The genes are TRBV7-6 and TRBJ2-7; tentative D call: TRBD1 (6 bases). V was cut by 5 bases and J by 0 bases, with 11 bases left in between. From germline, CDR1 is SGHVS and CDR2 FNYEAQ. This CDR3 is built from 14 residues. Here the CDR3 reads CASSPQGISYEQYF. The CDR3 DNA sequence: TGTGCCAGCAGCCCTCAGGGGATCTCCTACGAGCAGTACTTC. The variable domain in full, with the rest retrieved from reference TRBV7-6 and TRBJ2-7, is GAGVSQSPRYKVTKRGQDVALRCDPISGHVSLYWYRQALGQGPEFLTYFNYEAQQDKSGLPNDRFSAERPEGSISTLTIQRTEQRDSAMYRCASSPQGISYEQYFGPGTRLTVT.

J is TRBJ1-2 and V is TRBV6-1, with D tentatively TRBD1 (6 bases). V was pared by 3 bases and J by 5 bases, with 13 bases between. Germline V CDR1 and CDR2: MNHNS, SASEGT. The CDR3 contains 14 residues. CDR3 region: CASSEAGAEYGYTF. CDR3 DNA: TGTGCCAGCAGTGAGGCAGGGGCAGAATATGGCTACACCTTC.

J is TRBJ2-5 and V is TRBV10-3; D possibly corresponds to TRBD1 (6 bases). The J call may be faulty, since TRBJ2-7 better matches the DNA end. Germline values: CDR1 ENHRY, CDR2 SYGVKD. CDR3 size: 13 residues. The CDR3 here is CAISVGAEYEQYF. The CDR3 nucleotides read TGTGCCATCAGTGTGGGGGCGGAGTACGAGCAGTACTTC.

This clonotype was seen a few times. Written as DNA, the CDR3 is TGTGCCAGCAGCTTACGGGAGGGGGGTGGCTACGAGCAGTACTTC. The encoded protein is CASSLREGGGYEQYF. V gene TRBV7-8 combines with J gene TRBJ2-7, with 8 bases aligning to TRBD2. The length of the CDR3 is 15 residues. The J segment lost 3 bases and the V segment lost 2 bases, leaving 6 bases of the junction unmatched. From germline, CDR1 is SGHVS and CDR2 FQNEAQ. The whole variable domain, filled in from reference TRBV7-8 and TRBJ2-7, reads GAGVSQSPRYKVAKRGQDVALRCDPISGHVSLFWYQQALGQGPEFLTYFQNEAQLDKSGLPSDRFFAERPEGSVSTLKIQRTQQEDSAVYLCASSLREGGGYEQYFGPGTRLTVT.

Remarks on this clonotype: Germline and junction disagree at one end, which may indicate a read error. The V and J genes are TRBV7-2 and TRBJ2-4, with D unresolved. This CDR3 region has 15 residues. Germline V gene data show CDR1 as SGHTA and CDR2 as FQGNSA. CDR3 nucleotides: TGTGCCAGCAGCTTAGGGCTGTGCAGCGAAGACACTCAGTACTTT. Translated: CASSLGLCSEDTQYF.

This clonotype was counted a single time. The rearrangement links TRBV7-8 to TRBJ2-5; 7 bases fit TRBD1. CDR1 is SGHVS and CDR2 is FQNEAQ in the germline V gene. CDR3 length: 15 residues. Losses at the gene ends were 9 bases for V and 5 bases for J; bases not matched to a gene: 15. CDR3: CARGLGGRGQETQYF. Written as DNA, the CDR3 is TGTGCCAGGGGCTTAGGGGGCCGTGGCCAGGAGACCCAGTACTTC.

By share, this clonotype counts as medium-sized. V is TRBV7-9 and J is TRBJ2-7, with D tentatively TRBD2 (5 bases). The CDR3 runs to 13 residues. Per the germline V gene, CDR1 is SEHNR and CDR2 is FQNEAQ (reference sequence). Trimming took off 0 bases at V and 6 bases at J, with 9 bases between the two ends. In DNA form, the CDR3 reads TGTGCCAGCAGCTTAGCGGGAGCTCCCGAGCAGTACTTC. Translating gives CASSLAGAPEQYF.

Ten or more counts support this clonotype. V usage is TRBV7-2 and J usage is TRBJ2-5, with D tentatively TRBD2 (6 bases). The closer fit of TRBJ2-7 to the DNA end suggests the J call may be wrong. The CDR3 sequence is 13 residues long. CDR1 and CDR2 (germline): SGHTA, FQGNSA. CDR3 in DNA: TGTGCCAGCAGCTTTGGCGGGACCGCCGAGCAGTACTTC. The encoded protein is CASSFGGTAEQYF.

This clonotype was recorded many times. In DNA, the CDR3 is TGTGCCAGCAGTGCCTGGGCAGGGGGGGAGACCCAGTACTTC. This gives the protein CASSAWAGGETQYF. The rearrangement uses TRBV6-1 and TRBJ2-5; D perhaps matches TRBD1 (7 bases). V was pared by 4 bases and J by 5 bases, with 14 bases between. Germline V CDR1 and CDR2: MNHNS, SASEGT. The CDR3 is 14 amino acids.

A word on this clonotype: A much larger clone lies one base from this, so it may be a read error. The gene calls are TRBV18 and TRBJ2-7; a weak D match, TRBD2 (5 bases). The V and J ends lost 3 bases and 4 bases respectively, with 16 bases between them. CDR3 length: 15 amino acids. Germline lookup yields CDR1 KGHSH and CDR2 LQKENI. For the CDR3, the DNA is TGTGCCAGCTCACCCGGACGGGGTCTTACATACGAGCAGTACTTC. It encodes CASSPGRGLTYEQYF.

With regard to this clonotype: Germline is not matched at one junction end, which may reflect a read error. J is TRBJ2-4 and V is TRBV7-2, with 7 bases lining up with TRBD2. Per the germline V gene, CDR1 is SGHTA and CDR2 is FQGNSA. This CDR3 spans 16 amino acids. Here the CDR3 DNA reads TGTGCCTGCAGCGCACGGGGGGTGGGAGGCAAAGACACTCAGTACTTC. Protein sequence: CACSARGVGGKDTQYF.

CDR3 DNA: TGTGCCAGCAGTTTAACTAGCGGGAGGGGGGAGACCCAGTTCTTC. Translated, it gives CASSLTSGRGETQFF. The chain recombines TRBV12-3 or TRBV12-4 with TRBJ2-1, with 13 bases that match TRBD2. The CDR3 length is 15 residues. J lost 13 bases, V lost 2 bases, and 8 bases had no gene match.

This clonotype turned up a few times. The chain combines TRBV28 with TRBJ2-1; D gene ambiguous. Germline V CDR1 and CDR2: MDHEN, SYDVKM. CDR3 length equals 14 residues. V was cut by 6 bases and J by 3 bases, with 12 bases left in between. The CDR3 nucleotides read TGTGCCAGCAGATCAGGATCTCTCTACAATGAGCAGTTCTTC. Translated, it gives CASRSGSLYNEQFF.

CDR3 in amino acids: CASSSTGDEQYF. CDR3 nucleotide sequence: TGTGCCAGCAGCTCGACAGGAGACGAGCAGTACTTC. The chain employs TRBV11-3 and TRBJ2-7; a possible D gene is TRBD1 (6 bases). V lost 4 bases, J lost 5 bases, and 9 bases lay in between. Germline CDR1 SGHNT, CDR2 YENEEA. CDR3 size: 12 residues.

CDR3 in amino acids: CASGGREGGNTDTQYF. Written as DNA, the CDR3 is TGTGCCAGCGGGGGACGAGAGGGCGGGAACACAGATACGCAGTACTTC. V gene TRBV7-2 combines with J gene TRBJ2-3; D may be TRBD2 (6 bases). The better agreement between TRBJ2-7 and the DNA end casts doubt on the J call. Per germline, CDR1 SGHTA and CDR2 FQGNSA. The CDR3 consists of 16 residues.

The V call is TRBV7-3, the J call TRBJ2-1, with no clear D. The J call is uncertain, as TRBJ2-7 better fits the DNA end. The germline V gene has CDR1 SGHTA and CDR2 FQGTGA. The CDR3 totals 13 residues. For the CDR3, the DNA is TGTGCCAGCAGCTTAGGTGTAGGCAACGAGCAGTACTTC. Translation: CASSLGVGNEQYF.

There are a few counts of this clonotype. The chain uses TRBV7-3 and TRBJ2-3; D not certain. The CDR3 extends over 13 amino acids. CDR1 and CDR2 (germline): SGHTA, FQGTGA. V was trimmed by 0 bases and J by 6 bases, leaving 7 bases between them. CDR3 region: CASSLTSADTQYF. CDR3 nucleotide sequence: TGTGCCAGCAGCTTAACGTCGGCTGATACGCAGTATTTT.

This clonotype was observed a few times. The chain joins TRBV3-1 to TRBJ2-7, with TRBD2 matching 10 bases. This CDR3 is built from 15 residues. CDR1 is LGHDT and CDR2 is YNNKEL in the germline V gene (reference sequence). J lost 2 bases, V lost 6 bases, and 7 bases had no gene match. The CDR3 loop reads CASRLTSGDAYEQYF. The CDR3 coding sequence is TGTGCCAGCAGACTCACTAGCGGGGATGCCTACGAGCAGTACTTC.

This clonotype showed up just a few times. The genes are TRBV6-5 and TRBJ2-5; 9 nucleotides match TRBD1. Germline V lookup: CDR1 MNHEY, CDR2 SVGAGI. CDR3 length: 16 residues. V lost 2 bases to trimming and J lost 5 bases; unmatched junction nucleotides: 9. Here the CDR3 DNA reads TGTGCCAGCAGTTACGGGTTGACAGGGGGTGGCGAGACCCAGTACTTC. The encoded protein is CASSYGLTGGGETQYF.

This clonotype is medium-sized within its sample. The chain's CDR3 is CASSYGFGETQYF. The CDR3 DNA sequence: TGTGCCAGCAGTTATGGATTTGGGGAGACCCAGTACTTC. This sequence joins TRBV6-6 and TRBJ2-5, with no clear D. The germline V and J ends were trimmed by 3 bases and 5 bases, with 10 bases remaining between them. Per the germline V gene, CDR1 is MNHNY and CDR2 is SVGAGI (reference sequence). The length of the CDR3 is 13 residues.

This clonotype was detected ten times or more. V gene TRBV6-2 or TRBV6-3 combines with J gene TRBJ2-5, with 7 bases lining up with TRBD1. CDR1 and CDR2 from the germline V gene are MNHEY and SVGEGT. The CDR3 consists of 16 residues. The V segment lost 2 bases and the J segment 6 bases; nucleotides outside the gene matches: 12. The CDR3 nucleotides are TGTGCCAGCAGTTACGCCTTCGACAGGGTGACGAAGACCCAGTACTTC. Its protein is CASSYAFDRVTKTQYF.

This clonotype rates as medium-sized. The J gene is TRBJ2-3, the V gene TRBV6-4; D uncertain. From germline, CDR1 is MRHNA and CDR2 SNTAGT. V was trimmed by 6 bases and J by 6 bases, leaving 13 bases between them. The CDR3 spans 13 residues. The CDR3 DNA follows: TGTGCCAGCAGCTCTGGCGGCGGTGATACGCAGTATTTT. The encoded protein is CASSSGGGDTQYF.

The V gene is TRBV6-1, the J gene TRBJ1-1, with unresolved D. Deletions cut 4 bases from V and 6 bases from J, with 15 bases between. The CDR3 loop spans 14 amino acids. Per the germline V gene, CDR1 is MNHNS and CDR2 is SASEGT. CDR3 sequence (DNA): TGTGCCAGCAGTGGATGGTGGGGTAACCCTGAAGCTTTCTTT. It yields the protein CASSGWWGNPEAFF.